A selection of T cell receptor beta chains follows, all from one sample in a study of CD8+ T cells in alopecia areata. The table came from immunoSEQ multiplex PCR; TCRdb's copy has only in-frame clones and leaves some out. The table includes approximately 180,000 clones, 50% to 60% detected once. The sequencing here drew on CD4+ T cells sorted from blood, taken at week 0. These receptors all come from a human donor with alopecia areata. Both conserved end residues are part of each CDR3. The D gene is left open where the match is weak. Clone size is given for some rows only: seen once, a few or many times, or a class if the clone is expanded.

j_call d_call v_call cdr3_length clone_size cdr3_aa cdr3_nt
TRBJ1-1 - TRBV7-3 13 few CASSSGTPREAFF TGTGCCAGCAGCTCAGGGACGCCACGTGAAGCTTTCTTT
TRBJ1-5 TRBD1 TRBV30 14 - CAWGQGKRGQPQHF TGTGCCTGGGGACAGGGTAAGAGGGGGCAGCCCCAGCATTTT
TRBJ2-1 - TRBV6-5 13 - CASSYQRNNEQFF TGTGCCAGCAGCTACCAGCGGAACAATGAGCAGTTCTTC
TRBJ1-5 - TRBV19 14 few CASSIQSGNQPQHF TGTGCCAGTAGTATTCAGTCGGGGAATCAGCCCCAGCATTTT
TRBJ1-4 - TRBV30 12 - CAWSPLGEKLFF TGTGCCTGGAGCCCTTTGGGTGAAAAACTGTTTTTT
TRBJ2-3 - TRBV5-6 17 few CASSLAFGGRSTDTQYF TGTGCCAGCAGCTTGGCCTTCGGGGGAAGGAGCACAGATACGCAGTATTTT
TRBJ2-7 TRBD1 TRBV29-1 13 few CSAGGQGSNEQYF TGCAGCGCTGGGGGACAGGGGAGCAACGAGCAGTACTTC
TRBJ1-5 - TRBV5-1 15 - CASSPGGPGNQPQHF TGCGCCAGCAGTCCGGGGGGGCCGGGCAATCAGCCCCAGCATTTT
TRBJ2-1 - TRBV7-9 15 - CASILEGSSYNEQFF TGTGCCAGCATTTTAGAGGGGAGCTCCTACAATGAGCAGTTCTTC
TRBJ2-1 - TRBV30 14 - CAWSVKYSSVREFF TGTGCCTGGAGTGTAAAATATAGTTCCGTGCGAGAGTTCTTC
TRBJ2-1 - TRBV4-3 14 few CASSQDWGYNEQFF TGCGCCAGCAGCCAAGATTGGGGATACAATGAGCAGTTCTTC
TRBJ2-1 TRBD1 TRBV29-1 14 - CSVGDRGSYNEQFF TGCAGCGTTGGGGACAGGGGATCCTACAATGAGCAGTTCTTC
TRBJ2-3 TRBD2 TRBV5-5 15 - CASSRGTSGADTQYF TGTGCCAGCAGCCGCGGGACTAGCGGGGCGGATACGCAGTATTTT
TRBJ2-2 TRBD2 TRBV29-1 15 - CSVERASGGTGELFF TGCAGCGTTGAAAGGGCTAGCGGGGGAACCGGGGAGCTGTTTTTT
TRBJ1-2 - TRBV30 14 - CAWSVEGIPYGYTF TGTGCCTGGAGTGTCGAGGGTATCCCCTATGGCTACACCTTC
TRBJ2-3 TRBD1 TRBV5-1 16 - CASSQRGQTSADTQYF TGCGCCAGCAGTCAGAGGGGACAGACGAGCGCAGATACGCAGTATTTT
TRBJ2-3 - TRBV5-1 15 - CASSAQPEITDTQYF TGCGCCAGCAGCGCACAACCCGAAATCACAGATACGCAGTATTTT
TRBJ1-1 - TRBV29-1 12 - CSVERGGTEAFF TGCAGCGTTGAACGGGGGGGCACTGAAGCTTTCTTT
TRBJ1-1 - TRBV14 13 - CASKRGGRTEAFF TGTGCCAGCAAAAGGGGCGGGAGAACTGAAGCTTTCTTT
TRBJ2-5 - TRBV19 13 once CASSDKLLETQYF TGTGCCAGTAGTGACAAGTTATTGGAGACCCAGTACTTC
TRBJ1-2 - TRBV5-1 15 - CASSRTAGTNYGYTF TGCGCCAGCAGCCGGACGGCGGGGACTAACTATGGCTACACCTTC
TRBJ1-1 TRBD1 TRBV5-1 12 - CASSDSGQRNFF TGCGCCAGCAGCGACTCGGGACAGCGAAATTTCTTT
TRBJ2-7 TRBD1 TRBV29-1 16 - CSVVGQGQPSSYEQYF TGCAGCGTTGTTGGACAGGGCCAACCGAGCTCCTACGAGCAGTACTTC
TRBJ2-7 - TRBV10-3 13 few CAISVTVNYEQYF TGTGCCATCAGTGTCACGGTCAACTACGAGCAGTACTTC
TRBJ2-1 - TRBV29-1 11 - CSVVRGTIGIF TGCAGCGTTGTACGGGGGACAATTGGGATCTTC
TRBJ2-5 TRBD2 TRBV29-1 15 - CSAGGGPSFQETQYF TGCAGCGCCGGGGGGGGCCCAAGTTTTCAAGAGACCCAGTACTTC
TRBJ2-7 - TRBV14 16 - CASSQRRGLLAYEQYF TGTGCCAGCAGCCAGAGGAGGGGTCTCTTGGCCTACGAGCAGTACTTC
TRBJ2-7 TRBD1 TRBV5-1 13 - CASSFYTGQGQYF TGCGCCAGCAGCTTTTATACCGGACAGGGGCAGTACTTC
TRBJ1-2 - TRBV27 14 - CASSPEAVLSGYTF TGTGCCAGCAGCCCAGAAGCAGTTCTGAGTGGCTACACCTTC
TRBJ2-5 - TRBV29-1 14 - CSVVSGSLQETQYF TGCAGCGTTGTGTCGGGGAGCCTCCAAGAGACCCAGTACTTC
TRBJ1-1 - TRBV6-1 12 - CASRETYTEAFF TGTGCCAGCAGGGAGACCTACACTGAAGCTTTCTTT
TRBJ2-3 - TRBV10-3 12 few CAISESSDTQYF TGTGCCATCAGTGAGTCGTCAGATACGCAGTATTTT
TRBJ2-7 TRBD2 TRBV29-1 13 - CSVLVSPGGEQYF TGCAGCGTGTTGGTTTCTCCGGGGGGCGAGCAGTACTTC
TRBJ2-5 - TRBV29-1 14 - CSVDDRRVQETQYF TGCAGCGTGGACGACAGGAGAGTACAAGAGACCCAGTACTTC
TRBJ2-2 - TRBV9 17 - CASSVGVDTLGTGELFF TGTGCCAGCAGCGTAGGGGTTGACACCCTTGGGACCGGGGAGCTGTTTTTT
TRBJ2-7 - TRBV5-1 16 - CASSLVGQGGAGEQYF TGCGCCAGCAGCTTAGTAGGACAGGGAGGGGCCGGCGAGCAGTACTTC
TRBJ2-1 TRBD2 TRBV30 16 once CAWSAKVSGVRHEQFF TGTGCCTGGAGTGCCAAAGTTAGCGGGGTTCGCCATGAGCAGTTCTTC
TRBJ1-4 - TRBV5-6 19 - CASSSRGGGGMSGWEKLFF TGTGCCAGCAGCTCTCGCGGCGGCGGAGGAATGAGTGGGTGGGAAAAACTGTTTTTT
TRBJ2-7 - TRBV30 15 - CAWSVRMGRGNEQYF TGTGCCTGGAGTGTACGTATGGGACGGGGCAACGAGCAGTACTTC
TRBJ2-5 - TRBV9 15 - CASRRSDLVRETQYF TGTGCCAGCAGAAGATCGGACCTTGTCCGGGAGACCCAGTACTTC
TRBJ1-1 - TRBV7-9 13 - CASSPSVGTEAFF TGTGCCAGCAGCCCCTCCGTTGGCACTGAAGCTTTCTTT
TRBJ2-7 TRBD2 TRBV19 15 - CASSQSGGIPYEQYF TGTGCCAGTAGTCAAAGCGGGGGGATTCCCTACGAGCAGTACTTC
TRBJ2-3 - TRBV15 12 - CATPPGTDTQYF TGTGCCACCCCTCCGGGGACAGATACGCAGTATTTT
TRBJ2-7 - TRBV7-8 14 few CASSLARNSYEQYF TGTGCCAGCAGCTTAGCCAGGAACTCCTACGAGCAGTACTTC
TRBJ1-6 - TRBV10-3 15 - CAISELDRPGSPLHF TGTGCCATCAGTGAGCTCGACCGGCCTGGTTCACCCCTCCACTTT
TRBJ1-1 TRBD1 TRBV2 15 few CASRGDRGQNTEAFF TGTGCCAGCAGGGGGGACAGGGGGCAGAACACTGAAGCTTTCTTT
TRBJ1-2 - TRBV5-1 13 - CASSFGQAYGYTF TGCGCCAGCAGCTTTGGGCAGGCCTATGGCTACACCTTC
TRBJ2-5 - TRBV25-1 13 - CASSERSYAAQYF TGTGCCAGCAGTGAACGCAGCTATGCGGCCCAGTACTTC
TRBJ2-7 TRBD1 TRBV29-1 15 - CSVRLLQGIGELEYF TGCAGCGTCAGACTACTACAGGGGATCGGTGAGTTGGAGTACTTC
TRBJ1-4 TRBD1 TRBV2 14 - CASSEVTGGEKLFF TGTGCCAGCAGTGAAGTGACAGGGGGGGAAAAACTGTTTTTT
TRBJ1-6 TRBD1 TRBV30 15 few CAWNIKGQTNSPLHF TGTGCCTGGAACATAAAGGGACAGACCAATTCACCCCTCCACTTT